These 15 T cell receptor beta chains were sequenced from one sample in a study of CD8 T cells in Susac syndrome. With random hexamers, reverse transcription was performed on about 0.5 to 1 ug of RNA. TCRdb processed the immunoSEQ multiplex PCR reads anew with MiXCR; each CDR3 protein has one entry. Seen here are just over 150,000 distinct CDR3 sequences, 90% to 95% observed once, and the top ten hold roughly 0.16%. What was sequenced was CD4+ T cells from PBMCs. These receptors originate from a human donor with Susac syndrome.

This clonotype showed up just once. The chain is built from TRBV14 and TRBJ2-7; D unresolved. Trimming cost V 0 bases and J 5 bases, with 8 bases left between them. The CDR3 is 13 amino acids. Looked up from germline, CDR1 is SGHDN and CDR2 is FVKESK. The CDR3 is CASSQDLRNEQYF. The CDR3 nucleotides are TGTGCCAGCAGCCAAGATCTTAGGAACGAGCAGTACTTC.

This sequence joins TRBV29-1 and TRBJ2-1; D remains ambiguous. Trimming pared 4 bases from V and 6 bases from J, leaving 16 bases between. Germline CDR1 is SQVTM and CDR2 is ANQGSEA. This CDR3 is built from 14 residues. CDR3 amino acids: CSVAPGLRSNEQFF. CDR3 bases: TGCAGCGTTGCTCCCGGCCTTAGGAGCAATGAGCAGTTCTTC.

The V call is TRBV29-1, the J call TRBJ2-7, with a weak D call TRBD1 (8 bases). The CDR3 sequence is 14 residues long. Germline V gene sequence: CDR1 SQVTM, CDR2 ANQGSEA. V shed 6 bases and J shed 3 bases, with 18 bases lying between them. The CDR3 protein is CSVRKGGTGYEQYF. In DNA form, the CDR3 reads TGCAGCGTCAGAAAGGGGGGGACAGGCTACGAGCAGTACTTC.

The chain links TRBV3-1 to TRBJ1-2, with D possibly TRBD1 on 6 matching bases. The CDR3 extends over 15 amino acids. V was pared by 7 bases and J by 8 bases, with 23 bases between. Germline V lookup: CDR1 LGHDT, CDR2 YNNKEL (reference sequence). CDR3: CASTPRGKGDNGYTF. CDR3 in DNA: TGTGCCAGCACCCCAAGGGGGAAGGGGGACAACGGCTACACCTTC. Full variable domain (outside the CDR3, taken from reference TRBV3-1 and TRBJ1-2): DTAVSQTPKYLVTQMGNDKSIKCEQNLGHDTMYWYKQDSKKFLKIMFSYNNKELIINETVPNRFSPKSPDKAHLNLHINSLELGDSAVYFCASTPRGKGDNGYTFGSGTRLTVV.

The chain recombines TRBV5-6 with TRBJ2-1; 9 bases are a match to TRBD1. Unmatched junction bases numbered 6, after V lost 1 base and J lost 7 bases. The length of the CDR3 is 15 residues. The germline gives CDR1 SGHDT, CDR2 YYEEEE. In nucleotides, the CDR3 is TGTGCCAGCAGCTTGAGGGGACAGGGAGGGAATGAGCAGTTCTTC. As protein: CASSLRGQGGNEQFF.

The chain recombines TRBV5-6 with TRBJ2-2; 8 positions match TRBD1. With V trimmed by 10 bases and J by 4 bases, 6 bases remained unmatched. Germline loops: CDR1 SGHDT, CDR2 YYEEEE. The CDR3 sequence is 13 residues long. The CDR3, as DNA: TGTGCCGGTCAGGGGGCGCGCACCGGGGAGCTGTTTTTT. It codes for CAGQGARTGELFF.

The rearrangement joins TRBV20-1 to TRBJ2-3; D possibly matches TRBD1 or TRBD2 (6 bases each). The ends were cut back, 5 bases at V and 3 bases at J, with 27 bases in the middle. CDR1 is DFQATT, CDR2 SNEGSKA, per germline (reference sequence). CDR3 size: 18 residues. As DNA, the CDR3 is TGCAGTGCTTCACCCCCCGGGGGACACCTCCAGAAAACAGATACGCAGTATTTT. Protein product: CSASPPGGHLQKTDTQYF.

The chain joins TRBV20-1 to TRBJ2-3; no firm D call. Germline CDR1 is DFQATT and CDR2 is SNEGSKA (reference sequence). The CDR3 is 14 amino acids. The V and J ends lost 1 base and 5 bases respectively, with 13 bases between them. Here the CDR3 DNA reads TGCAGTGCTAGAGTCTTTATGCCTGGAGATACGCAGTATTTT. The encoded protein is CSARVFMPGDTQYF.

A note on this clonotype: The junction departs from germline at one end; a sequencing error may be responsible. The chain links TRBV4-2 to TRBJ2-1; 10 positions agree with TRBD1. This CDR3 spans 14 amino acids. CDR1 is LGHNA, CDR2 YNFKEQ, per germline. The CDR3 is CASSQGQGANGQFF. DNA for the CDR3: TGTGCCAGCAGCCAAGGACAGGGGGCGAATGGGCAGTTCTTC.

The genes are TRBV9 and TRBJ2-2; no definite D call. The V gene lost 0 bases and the J gene lost 1 base, with 7 bases spanning the gap. Germline V lookup: CDR1 SGDLS, CDR2 YYNGEE. CDR3 length: 15 amino acids. The CDR3 reads CASSVGVGNTGELFF. The CDR3 nucleotides read TGTGCCAGCAGCGTAGGGGTTGGGAACACCGGGGAGCTGTTTTTT.

The rearrangement links TRBV4-3 to TRBJ2-7, with D possibly TRBD1 on 5 matching bases. Germline V gene lookup returns CDR1 LGHNA and CDR2 YSLEER. The germline V and J ends were trimmed by 0 bases and 5 bases, with 11 bases remaining between them. The CDR3 contains 14 residues. CDR3 bases: TGCGCCAGCAGCCAAGAACCAGGGCCCGACGAGCAGTACTTC. Protein product: CASSQEPGPDEQYF.

This clonotype appeared a single time. V usage is TRBV3-1 and J usage is TRBJ1-6, with TRBD1 identical over 8 bases. J gave up 9 bases and V 8 bases, and 6 bases lay outside the gene matches. The CDR3 extends over 13 amino acids. Germline values: CDR1 LGHDT, CDR2 YNNKEL (reference sequence). This chain's CDR3 is CASQQGVVSPLHF. The CDR3 bases are TGTGCCAGCCAACAGGGGGTTGTTTCACCCCTCCACTTT.

The chain joins TRBV7-9 to TRBJ1-6; D not resolved. Germline V gene lookup returns CDR1 SEHNR and CDR2 FQNEAQ (reference sequence). V lost 4 bases to trimming and J lost 9 bases, with 7 bases between them. The CDR3 spans 12 residues. The CDR3: CASSSEVSPLHF. In DNA form, the CDR3 reads TGTGCCAGCAGCTCGGAGGTTTCACCCCTCCACTTT.

The chain combines TRBV10-2 with TRBJ2-1; 16 bases line up with TRBD2. The germline CDR1 and CDR2 sequences are WSHSY and SAAADI. The CDR3 has 15 residues. V shed 6 bases and J 6 bases; nucleotides not matched to a gene: 2. DNA of the CDR3: TGCGCCAGCAGGGGGACTAGCGGGGGGGCCAATGAGCAGTTCTTC. Translating it yields CASRGTSGGANEQFF.

The chain couples TRBV25-1 to TRBJ1-1, with D hard to call. Germline V gene sequence: CDR1 MGHDK, CDR2 SYGVNS. This CDR3 spans 12 amino acids. The V gene lost 6 bases and the J gene lost 2 bases, with 7 bases spanning the gap. The CDR3 loop reads CASRSGNTEAFF. The CDR3 DNA reads as TGTGCCAGCAGGTCCGGTAACACTGAAGCTTTCTTT. Drawing the rest from reference TRBV25-1 and TRBJ1-1, the complete variable domain is EADIYQTPRYLVIGTGKKITLECSQTMGHDKMYWYQQDPGMELHLIHYSYGVNSTEKGDLSSESTVSRIRTEHFPLTLESARPSHTSQYLCASRSGNTEAFFGQGTRLTVV.